A selection of T cell receptor beta chains follows, all from one sample in a study of cytomegalovirus exposure and HLA in healthy donors. Generated by immunoSEQ multiplex PCR, the TCRdb table keeps only in-frame clones and is missing some. The data show approximately 160,000 clones, roughly nine tenths seen once. Input material: PBMCs. Receptors were obtained from a woman between 18 and 30 years old in good health and CMV-seropositive. The CDR3 runs from the conserved cysteine through the conserved F or W. Fields, in order: J gene, clone size, V gene, D gene, CDR3 protein, CDR3 DNA. The D gene is left open where the match is weak. Rows may omit the clone size; those that give it use once, few, many or a size class.

j_gene: TRBJ2-2; abundance: NA; v_gene: TRBV27; d_gene: TRBD2; CDR3aa: CASSTSGTNTGELFF; CDR3nt: TGTGCCAGCAGTACTAGCGGGACCAACACCGGGGAGCTGTTTTTT
j_gene: TRBJ2-3; abundance: NA; v_gene: TRBV15; d_gene: TRBD2; CDR3aa: CATSRGTSGRPDTQYF; CDR3nt: TGTGCCACCAGCAGAGGGACTAGCGGGAGGCCAGATACGCAGTATTTT
j_gene: TRBJ2-1; abundance: NA; v_gene: TRBV10-2; d_gene: TRBD2; CDR3aa: CATVGLAGTYNEQFF; CDR3nt: TGCGCCACCGTCGGACTAGCGGGAACCTACAATGAGCAGTTCTTC
j_gene: TRBJ2-1; abundance: NA; v_gene: TRBV19; d_gene: TRBD2; CDR3aa: CASSTRTSGRFRSYNEQFF; CDR3nt: TGTGCCAGTAGTACTCGGACTAGCGGGAGATTTCGCTCCTACAATGAGCAGTTCTTC
j_gene: TRBJ2-1; abundance: NA; v_gene: TRBV28; d_gene: NA; CDR3aa: CASSKETSSYNEQFF; CDR3nt: TGTGCCAGCAGCAAAGAGACAAGCTCCTACAATGAGCAGTTCTTC
j_gene: TRBJ2-6; abundance: NA; v_gene: TRBV7-3; d_gene: NA; CDR3aa: CASSHGVSGANVLTF; CDR3nt: TGTGCCAGCAGCCACGGGGTCTCTGGGGCCAACGTCCTGACTTTC
j_gene: TRBJ2-7; abundance: few; v_gene: TRBV4-1; d_gene: NA; CDR3aa: CASSQADTSYEQYF; CDR3nt: TGCGCCAGCAGCCAAGCGGACACCTCCTACGAGCAGTACTTC
j_gene: TRBJ2-5; abundance: NA; v_gene: TRBV19; d_gene: NA; CDR3aa: CASSPISAETQYF; CDR3nt: TGTGCCAGTAGTCCCATAAGCGCAGAGACCCAGTACTTC
j_gene: TRBJ1-5; abundance: once; v_gene: TRBV18; d_gene: NA; CDR3aa: CASSPVGGQPQHF; CDR3nt: TGTGCCAGCTCACCGGTGGGGGGACAGCCCCAGCATTTT
j_gene: TRBJ2-3; abundance: NA; v_gene: TRBV6-6; d_gene: TRBD2; CDR3aa: CASKQTGLAPDTQYF; CDR3nt: TGTGCCAGCAAACAAACGGGACTAGCCCCAGATACGCAGTATTTT
j_gene: TRBJ2-7; abundance: NA; v_gene: TRBV10-2; d_gene: TRBD1; CDR3aa: CASIPTGGNYEQYF; CDR3nt: TGCGCCAGCATCCCGACAGGGGGAAACTACGAGCAGTACTTC
j_gene: TRBJ1-3; abundance: NA; v_gene: TRBV4-1; d_gene: TRBD1; CDR3aa: CASSQYPGQGHSGNTIYF; CDR3nt: TGCGCCAGCAGCCAATACCCGGGACAGGGCCACTCTGGAAACACCATATATTTT
j_gene: TRBJ2-7; abundance: few; v_gene: TRBV7-2; d_gene: NA; CDR3aa: CASSLSSYEQYF; CDR3nt: TGTGCCAGCAGCCTGAGCTCCTACGAGCAGTACTTC
j_gene: TRBJ1-1; abundance: NA; v_gene: TRBV19; d_gene: NA; CDR3aa: CASSIETVNTEAFF; CDR3nt: TGTGCCAGTAGTATAGAGACAGTGAACACTGAAGCTTTCTTT
j_gene: TRBJ2-6; abundance: NA; v_gene: TRBV5-6; d_gene: NA; CDR3aa: CASSIFLVVGSGANVLTF; CDR3nt: TGTGCCAGCAGTATCTTTCTCGTAGTTGGCTCTGGGGCCAACGTCCTGACTTTC
j_gene: TRBJ2-1; abundance: NA; v_gene: TRBV7-2; d_gene: NA; CDR3aa: CASSSQRSGYEQFF; CDR3nt: TGTGCCAGCAGCTCTCAGAGGAGTGGTTATGAGCAGTTCTTC
j_gene: TRBJ2-7; abundance: NA; v_gene: TRBV7-3; d_gene: NA; CDR3aa: CASSLGLTGYYEQYF; CDR3nt: TGTGCCAGCAGCTTAGGGCTTACAGGGTACTACGAGCAGTACTTC
j_gene: TRBJ2-1; abundance: NA; v_gene: TRBV4-3; d_gene: TRBD1; CDR3aa: CASSQDLWTGVPEQFF; CDR3nt: TGCGCCAGCAGCCAAGATCTTTGGACAGGGGTTCCTGAGCAGTTCTTC
j_gene: TRBJ2-5; abundance: NA; v_gene: TRBV5-1; d_gene: TRBD1; CDR3aa: CASSIGQGGGETQYF; CDR3nt: TGCGCCAGCAGCATAGGACAGGGGGGTGGAGAGACCCAGTACTTC
j_gene: TRBJ2-5; abundance: once; v_gene: TRBV9; d_gene: NA; CDR3aa: CASSVAFQETQYF; CDR3nt: TGTGCCAGCAGCGTAGCCTTTCAAGAGACCCAGTACTTC
j_gene: TRBJ2-1; abundance: NA; v_gene: TRBV20-1; d_gene: NA; CDR3aa: CSASPGGVGFF; CDR3nt: TGCAGTGCTAGCCCGGGGGGCGTGGGGTTCTTC
j_gene: TRBJ2-1; abundance: NA; v_gene: TRBV11-3; d_gene: NA; CDR3aa: CVSSLRGVRSYNEQFF; CDR3nt: TGTGTCAGCAGCCTTCGGGGAGTTCGGTCCTACAATGAGCAGTTCTTC
j_gene: TRBJ2-7; abundance: NA; v_gene: TRBV27; d_gene: NA; CDR3aa: CASSSLGNAPNEQYF; CDR3nt: TGTGCCAGCAGTTCCCTCGGTAATGCCCCCAACGAGCAGTACTTC
j_gene: TRBJ1-5; abundance: NA; v_gene: TRBV28; d_gene: NA; CDR3aa: CASSFIRDASSNQPQHF; CDR3nt: TGTGCCAGCAGTTTTATCAGGGATGCCTCGAGCAATCAGCCCCAGCATTTT
j_gene: TRBJ2-1; abundance: NA; v_gene: TRBV9; d_gene: TRBD2; CDR3aa: CASSVEPSGSYEQFF; CDR3nt: TGTGCCAGCAGCGTAGAGCCTAGCGGGAGCTATGAGCAGTTCTTC
j_gene: TRBJ2-5; abundance: NA; v_gene: TRBV6-5; d_gene: TRBD1; CDR3aa: CASIEQRPGGETQYF; CDR3nt: TGTGCCAGCATCGAACAGCGCCCAGGGGGAGAGACCCAGTACTTC
j_gene: TRBJ2-3; abundance: NA; v_gene: TRBV7-9; d_gene: NA; CDR3aa: CASSFYGDNTDTQYF; CDR3nt: TGTGCCAGCAGCTTTTACGGGGATAACACAGATACGCAGTATTTT
j_gene: TRBJ1-5; abundance: NA; v_gene: TRBV19; d_gene: NA; CDR3aa: CASNDWGGYDGNQPQHF; CDR3nt: TGTGCCAGTAACGACTGGGGAGGGTACGATGGGAATCAGCCCCAGCATTTT
j_gene: TRBJ2-4; abundance: NA; v_gene: TRBV4-2; d_gene: NA; CDR3aa: CASSQENSRDIQYF; CDR3nt: TGTGCCAGCAGCCAAGAGAACTCGAGGGACATTCAGTACTTC
j_gene: TRBJ2-1; abundance: NA; v_gene: TRBV5-6; d_gene: TRBD2; CDR3aa: CASSLPGTSASYNEQFF; CDR3nt: TGTGCCAGCAGCCTCCCAGGGACTAGCGCTTCCTACAATGAGCAGTTCTTC
j_gene: TRBJ2-2; abundance: NA; v_gene: TRBV7-9; d_gene: NA; CDR3aa: CASAHGSGGYTGELFF; CDR3nt: TGTGCCAGCGCCCACGGCTCCGGGGGATACACCGGGGAGCTGTTTTTT
j_gene: TRBJ2-7; abundance: NA; v_gene: TRBV27; d_gene: TRBD2; CDR3aa: CASSLAPGGSRNEQYF; CDR3nt: TGTGCCAGCAGTTTGGCCCCGGGAGGGTCAAGGAACGAGCAGTACTTC
j_gene: TRBJ1-1; abundance: NA; v_gene: TRBV27; d_gene: TRBD1; CDR3aa: CASSTHRDRGRMNTEAFF; CDR3nt: TGTGCCAGCAGTACCCACCGGGACAGGGGGCGTATGAACACTGAAGCTTTCTTT
j_gene: TRBJ2-5; abundance: once; v_gene: TRBV2; d_gene: TRBD1; CDR3aa: CASSLAGGRETQYF; CDR3nt: TGTGCCAGCAGTTTGGCAGGGGGCCGTGAGACCCAGTACTTC
j_gene: TRBJ2-7; abundance: once; v_gene: TRBV7-9; d_gene: TRBD1; CDR3aa: CASSPRQGQIHEQYF; CDR3nt: TGTGCCAGCAGCCCCAGACAGGGACAAATCCACGAGCAGTACTTC
j_gene: TRBJ2-3; abundance: NA; v_gene: TRBV19; d_gene: TRBD2; CDR3aa: CASSTLVDSGAATDTQYF; CDR3nt: TGTGCCAGTAGCACGCTGGTGGATAGCGGGGCAGCCACAGATACGCAGTATTTT
j_gene: TRBJ1-2; abundance: NA; v_gene: TRBV30; d_gene: NA; CDR3aa: CAWGQKYGYTF; CDR3nt: TGTGCCTGGGGACAGAAGTATGGCTACACCTTC
j_gene: TRBJ1-2; abundance: NA; v_gene: TRBV5-6; d_gene: TRBD1; CDR3aa: CASSPDRGSYGYTF; CDR3nt: TGTGCCAGCAGCCCGGACAGGGGGAGCTATGGCTACACCTTC
j_gene: TRBJ2-7; abundance: NA; v_gene: TRBV11-2; d_gene: NA; CDR3aa: CASSYAGSDEQYF; CDR3nt: TGTGCCAGCAGCTATGCGGGGAGCGACGAGCAGTACTTC
j_gene: TRBJ1-4; abundance: NA; v_gene: TRBV30; d_gene: NA; CDR3aa: CAWSLRGRGNEKLFF; CDR3nt: TGTGCCTGGAGTTTACGCGGACGGGGAAATGAAAAACTGTTTTTT
j_gene: TRBJ2-1; abundance: NA; v_gene: TRBV18; d_gene: TRBD1; CDR3aa: CASSPATGGYNEQFF; CDR3nt: TGTGCCAGCTCACCAGCGACAGGGGGCTACAATGAGCAGTTCTTC
j_gene: TRBJ1-4; abundance: NA; v_gene: TRBV5-6; d_gene: NA; CDR3aa: CASSFRTGKSNEKLFF; CDR3nt: TGTGCCAGCAGCTTTAGAACAGGGAAATCCAATGAAAAACTGTTTTTT
j_gene: TRBJ1-3; abundance: many; v_gene: TRBV19; d_gene: TRBD1; CDR3aa: CASSNRDREPGNTIYF; CDR3nt: TGTGCCAGTAGTAACCGGGACAGGGAGCCCGGAAACACCATATATTTT
j_gene: TRBJ2-4; abundance: NA; v_gene: TRBV11-2; d_gene: TRBD1; CDR3aa: CASSLSWDSLKNIQYF; CDR3nt: TGTGCCAGCAGCTTATCCTGGGACAGCCTCAAAAACATTCAGTACTTC
j_gene: TRBJ1-5; abundance: NA; v_gene: TRBV28; d_gene: NA; CDR3aa: CASRGPLNQPQHF; CDR3nt: TGTGCCAGTAGGGGTCCCCTTAATCAGCCCCAGCATTTT
j_gene: TRBJ2-7; abundance: NA; v_gene: TRBV11-2; d_gene: TRBD1; CDR3aa: CASSLDRPRTGGIYEQYF; CDR3nt: TGTGCCAGCAGCTTAGATCGACCCCGAACAGGGGGCATCTACGAGCAGTACTTC
j_gene: TRBJ2-1; abundance: NA; v_gene: TRBV18; d_gene: TRBD2; CDR3aa: CASSSSSAPGLEGEQFF; CDR3nt: TGTGCCAGCTCATCCTCTTCGGCCCCGGGACTAGAAGGTGAGCAGTTCTTC
j_gene: TRBJ2-1; abundance: NA; v_gene: TRBV7-3; d_gene: TRBD2; CDR3aa: CASSLFAGVHNEQFF; CDR3nt: TGTGCCAGCAGCTTATTCGCGGGAGTTCACAATGAGCAGTTCTTC
j_gene: TRBJ2-2; abundance: few; v_gene: TRBV29-1; d_gene: TRBD2; CDR3aa: CSVGAGGSNTGELFF; CDR3nt: TGCAGCGTTGGGGCGGGGGGCTCTAACACCGGGGAGCTGTTTTTT
j_gene: TRBJ2-6; abundance: NA; v_gene: TRBV10-1; d_gene: TRBD2; CDR3aa: CASSKGTSGRGAGANVLTF; CDR3nt: TGCGCCAGCAGCAAAGGGACTAGCGGGAGAGGGGCTGGGGCCAACGTCCTGACTTTC